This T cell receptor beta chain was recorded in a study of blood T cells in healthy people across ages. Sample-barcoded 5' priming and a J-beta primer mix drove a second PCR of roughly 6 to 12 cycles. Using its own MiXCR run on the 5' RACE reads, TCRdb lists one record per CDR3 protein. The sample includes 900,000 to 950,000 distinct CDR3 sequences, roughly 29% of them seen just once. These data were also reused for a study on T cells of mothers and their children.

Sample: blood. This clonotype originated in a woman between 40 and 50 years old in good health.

This chain's CDR3 is CASSLPTGSTNEKLFF. The CDR3 DNA sequence: TGCGCCAGCAGCCTTCCGACAGGTTCAACTAATGAAAAACTGTTTTTT. This sequence joins TRBV5-1 and TRBJ1-4, with a weak D call TRBD1 (6 bases). Between the trimmed V and J ends, which lost 4 bases and 0 bases, there was a span of 13 bases. This CDR3 region has 16 residues. Germline V gene sequence: CDR1 SGHRS, CDR2 YFSETQ.